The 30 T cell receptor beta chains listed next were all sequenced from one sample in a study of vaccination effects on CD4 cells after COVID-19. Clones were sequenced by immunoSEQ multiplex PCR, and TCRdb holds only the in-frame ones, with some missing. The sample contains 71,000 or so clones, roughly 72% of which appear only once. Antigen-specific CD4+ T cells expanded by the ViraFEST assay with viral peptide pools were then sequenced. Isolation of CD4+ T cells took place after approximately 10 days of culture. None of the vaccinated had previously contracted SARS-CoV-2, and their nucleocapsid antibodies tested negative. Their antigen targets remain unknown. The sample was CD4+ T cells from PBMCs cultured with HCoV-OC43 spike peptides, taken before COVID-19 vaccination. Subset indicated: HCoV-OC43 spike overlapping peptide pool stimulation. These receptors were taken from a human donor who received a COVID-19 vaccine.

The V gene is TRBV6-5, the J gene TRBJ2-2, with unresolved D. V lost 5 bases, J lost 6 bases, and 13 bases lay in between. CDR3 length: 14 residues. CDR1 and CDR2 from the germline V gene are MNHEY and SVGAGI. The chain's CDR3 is CASSRGVRAGELFF. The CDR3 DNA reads TGTGCCAGCAGTCGCGGTGTCCGGGCCGGGGAGCTGTTTTTT.

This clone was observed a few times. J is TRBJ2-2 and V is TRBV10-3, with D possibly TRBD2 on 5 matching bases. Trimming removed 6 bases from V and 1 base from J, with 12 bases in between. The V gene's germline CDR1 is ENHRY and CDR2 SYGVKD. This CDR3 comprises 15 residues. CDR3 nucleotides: TGTGCCATCAGGCCCCCAGGACTGAACACCGGGGAGCTGTTTTTT. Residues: CAIRPPGLNTGELFF.

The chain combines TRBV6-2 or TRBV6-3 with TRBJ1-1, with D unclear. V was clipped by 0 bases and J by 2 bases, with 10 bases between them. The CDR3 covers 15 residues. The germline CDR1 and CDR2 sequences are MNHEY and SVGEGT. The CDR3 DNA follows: TGTGCCAGCAGTTACTCGGGCGGAATAAACACTGAAGCTTTCTTT. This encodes CASSYSGGINTEAFF.

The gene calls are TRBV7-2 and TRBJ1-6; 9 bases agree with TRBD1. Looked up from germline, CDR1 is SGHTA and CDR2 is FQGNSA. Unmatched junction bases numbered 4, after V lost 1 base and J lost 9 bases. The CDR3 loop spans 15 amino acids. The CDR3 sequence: CASSLGGQGGSPLHF. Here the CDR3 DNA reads TGTGCCAGCAGCTTAGGGGGACAGGGCGGTTCACCCCTCCACTTT.

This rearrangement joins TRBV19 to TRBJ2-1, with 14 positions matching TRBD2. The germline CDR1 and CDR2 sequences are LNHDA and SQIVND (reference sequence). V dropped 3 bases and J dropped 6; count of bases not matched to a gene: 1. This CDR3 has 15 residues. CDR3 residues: CASSMGLAGVNEQFF. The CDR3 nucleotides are TGTGCCAGTAGTATGGGACTAGCGGGGGTCAATGAGCAGTTCTTC.

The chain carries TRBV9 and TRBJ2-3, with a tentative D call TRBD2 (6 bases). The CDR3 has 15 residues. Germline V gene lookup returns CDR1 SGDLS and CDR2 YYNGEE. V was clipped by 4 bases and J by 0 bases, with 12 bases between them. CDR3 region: CASSSPGLSTDTQYF. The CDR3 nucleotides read TGTGCCAGCAGCTCCCCGGGACTTAGCACAGATACGCAGTATTTT.

The CDR3 nucleotides are TGTGCCAGCAGAGGGACAGGTATTAATGAAAAACTGTTTTTT. Amino acid sequence: CASRGTGINEKLFF. The V call is TRBV6-5, the J call TRBJ1-4; 8 bases agree with TRBD1. V shed 6 bases and J 4 bases; nucleotides not matched to a gene: 4. Per the germline V gene, CDR1 is MNHEY and CDR2 is SVGAGI. CDR3 length equals 14 residues.

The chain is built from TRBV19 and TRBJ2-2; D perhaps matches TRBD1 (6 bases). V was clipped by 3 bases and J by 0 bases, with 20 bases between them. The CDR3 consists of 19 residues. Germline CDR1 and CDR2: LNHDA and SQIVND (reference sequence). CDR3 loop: CASSIWWDNIPSNTGELFF. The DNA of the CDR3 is TGTGCCAGTAGTATCTGGTGGGACAACATTCCCTCGAACACCGGGGAGCTGTTTTTT.

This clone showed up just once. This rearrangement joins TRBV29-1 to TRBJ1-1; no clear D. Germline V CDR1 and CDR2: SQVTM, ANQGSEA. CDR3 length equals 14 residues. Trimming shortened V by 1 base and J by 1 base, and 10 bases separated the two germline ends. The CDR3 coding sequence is TGCAGCGTTGAAGGTCAGAGTGCGAACACTGAAGCTTTCTTT. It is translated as CSVEGQSANTEAFF.

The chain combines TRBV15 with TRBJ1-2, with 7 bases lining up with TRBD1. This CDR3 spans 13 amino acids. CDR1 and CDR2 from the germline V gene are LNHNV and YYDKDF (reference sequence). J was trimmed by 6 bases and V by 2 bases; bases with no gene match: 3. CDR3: CATSRRQGDGYTF. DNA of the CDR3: TGTGCCACCAGCAGAAGACAGGGTGATGGCTACACCTTC.

The CDR3 coding sequence is TGCAGTGCTAGGGGGGTTGGCTACACCTTC. Encoded protein: CSARGVGYTF. The genes are TRBV20-1 and TRBJ1-2, with D maybe TRBD1 (5 bases). The CDR3 extends over 10 amino acids. CDR1 DFQATT and CDR2 SNEGSKA come from the germline V gene (reference sequence). V gave up 3 bases and J gave up 7 bases, with 6 bases separating them.

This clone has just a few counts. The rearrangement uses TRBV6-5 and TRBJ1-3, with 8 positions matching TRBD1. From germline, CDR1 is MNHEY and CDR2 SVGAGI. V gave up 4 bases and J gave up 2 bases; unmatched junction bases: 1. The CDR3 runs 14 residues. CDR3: CASSSGQAGNTIYF. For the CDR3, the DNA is TGTGCCAGCAGTTCGGGACAGGCTGGAAACACCATATATTTT.

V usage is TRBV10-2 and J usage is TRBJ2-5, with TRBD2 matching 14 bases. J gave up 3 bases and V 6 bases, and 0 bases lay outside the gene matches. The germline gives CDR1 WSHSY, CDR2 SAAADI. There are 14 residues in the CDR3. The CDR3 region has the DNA TGCGCCAGCAGGGGACTAGCGGGGGAAGAGACCCAGTACTTC. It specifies CASRGLAGEETQYF.

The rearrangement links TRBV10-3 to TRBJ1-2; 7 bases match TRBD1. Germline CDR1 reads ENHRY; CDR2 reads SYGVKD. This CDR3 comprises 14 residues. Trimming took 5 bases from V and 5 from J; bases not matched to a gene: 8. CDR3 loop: CAISYGQDKYGYTF. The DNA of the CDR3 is TGTGCCATCAGTTACGGACAGGATAAATATGGCTACACCTTC.

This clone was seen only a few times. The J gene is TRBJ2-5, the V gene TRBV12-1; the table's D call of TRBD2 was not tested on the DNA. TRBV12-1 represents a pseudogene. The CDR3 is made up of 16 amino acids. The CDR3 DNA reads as TGTGCCAGCAGACCGAGAAGGTATAGCGGATGGGAGACCCAGTACTTC. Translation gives CASRPRRYSGWETQYF.

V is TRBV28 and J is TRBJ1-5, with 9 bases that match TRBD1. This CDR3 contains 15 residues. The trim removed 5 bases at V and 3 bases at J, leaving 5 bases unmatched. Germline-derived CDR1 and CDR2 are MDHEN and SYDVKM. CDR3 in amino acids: CASSDDRGANQPQHF. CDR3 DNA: TGTGCCAGCAGTGATGACAGGGGGGCCAATCAGCCCCAGCATTTT.

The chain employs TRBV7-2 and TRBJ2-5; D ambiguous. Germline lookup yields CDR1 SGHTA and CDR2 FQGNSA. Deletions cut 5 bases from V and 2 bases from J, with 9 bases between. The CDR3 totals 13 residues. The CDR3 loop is CASSPPQQETQYF. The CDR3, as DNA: TGTGCCAGCAGCCCCCCTCAGCAAGAGACCCAGTACTTC.

This chain's CDR3 is CASSQSSETQYF. The CDR3 nucleotides read TGTGCCAGCAGCCAGTCGTCGGAGACCCAGTACTTC. The rearrangement links TRBV3-1 (or the pseudogene TRBV3-2) to TRBJ2-5; D call uncertain. Germline V gives CDR1 LGHDT, CDR2 YNNKEL (reference sequence). The V and J ends lost 3 bases and 5 bases respectively, with 7 bases between them. The CDR3 covers 12 residues.

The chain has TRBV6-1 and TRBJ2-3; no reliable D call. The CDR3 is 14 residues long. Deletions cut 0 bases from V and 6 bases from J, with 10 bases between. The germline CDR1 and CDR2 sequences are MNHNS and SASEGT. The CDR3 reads CASSEALRVDTQYF. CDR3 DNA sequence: TGTGCCAGCAGTGAAGCGCTTCGGGTGGATACGCAGTATTTT.

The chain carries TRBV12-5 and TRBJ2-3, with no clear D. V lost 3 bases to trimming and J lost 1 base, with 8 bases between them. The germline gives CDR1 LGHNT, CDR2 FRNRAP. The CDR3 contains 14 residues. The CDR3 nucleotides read TGTGCTAGTGGTTTATCCTCCCGCACAGATACGCAGTATTTT. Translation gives CASGLSSRTDTQYF.

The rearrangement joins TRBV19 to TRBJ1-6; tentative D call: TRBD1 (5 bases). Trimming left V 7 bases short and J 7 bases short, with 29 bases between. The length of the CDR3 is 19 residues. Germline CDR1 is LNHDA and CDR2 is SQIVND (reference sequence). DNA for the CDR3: TGTGCCAGTAATCTGTCAATCCTGCGGTCAGGGATTAAGAATTCACCCCTCCACTTT. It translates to CASNLSILRSGIKNSPLHF. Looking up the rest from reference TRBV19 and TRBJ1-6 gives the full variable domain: DGGITQSPKYLFRKEGQNVTLSCEQNLNHDAMYWYRQDPGQGLRLIYYSQIVNDFQKGDIAEGYSVSREKKESFPLTVTSAQKNPTAFYLCASNLSILRSGIKNSPLHFGNGTRLTVT.

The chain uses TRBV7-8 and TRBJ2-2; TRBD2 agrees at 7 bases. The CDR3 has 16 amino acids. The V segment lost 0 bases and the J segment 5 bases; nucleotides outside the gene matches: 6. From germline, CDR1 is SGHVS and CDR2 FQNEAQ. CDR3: CASSLAQGGVTGELFF. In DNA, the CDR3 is TGTGCCAGCAGCTTAGCCCAGGGAGGGGTAACCGGGGAGCTGTTTTTT.

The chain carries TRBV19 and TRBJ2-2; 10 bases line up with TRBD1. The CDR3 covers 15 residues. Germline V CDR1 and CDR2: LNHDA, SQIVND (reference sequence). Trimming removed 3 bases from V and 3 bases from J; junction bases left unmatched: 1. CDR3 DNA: TGTGCCAGTAGTATGGGACAGGGGTACACCGGGGAGCTGTTTTTT. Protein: CASSMGQGYTGELFF.

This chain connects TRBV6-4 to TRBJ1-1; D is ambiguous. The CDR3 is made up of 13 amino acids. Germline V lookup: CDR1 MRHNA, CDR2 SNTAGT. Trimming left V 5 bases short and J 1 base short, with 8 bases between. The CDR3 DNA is TGTGCCAGCAGTAAAGCCGAGAACACTGAAGCTTTCTTT. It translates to CASSKAENTEAFF.

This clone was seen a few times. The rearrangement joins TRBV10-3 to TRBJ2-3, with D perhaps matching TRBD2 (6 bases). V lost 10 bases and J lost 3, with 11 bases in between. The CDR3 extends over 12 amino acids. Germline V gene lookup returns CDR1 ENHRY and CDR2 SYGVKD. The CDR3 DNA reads TGTGCCACCGGGCGGGATACAGATACGCAGTATTTT. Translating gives CATGRDTDTQYF.

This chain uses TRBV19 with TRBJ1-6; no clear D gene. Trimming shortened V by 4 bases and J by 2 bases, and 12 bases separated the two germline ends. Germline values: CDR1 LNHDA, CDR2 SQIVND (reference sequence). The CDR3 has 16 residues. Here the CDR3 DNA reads TGTGCCAGTAGTAACGGACGGCCGACCTATAATTCACCCCTCCACTTT. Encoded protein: CASSNGRPTYNSPLHF.

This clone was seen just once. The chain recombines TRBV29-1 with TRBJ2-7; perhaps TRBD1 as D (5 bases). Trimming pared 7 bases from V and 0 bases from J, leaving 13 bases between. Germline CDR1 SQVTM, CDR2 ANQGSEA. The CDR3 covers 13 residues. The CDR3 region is CSALGVNSYEQYV. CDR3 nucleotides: TGCAGCGCCCTAGGGGTGAACTCCTACGAGCAGTACGTC.

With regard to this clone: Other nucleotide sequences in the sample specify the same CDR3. The CDR3 loop is CASSTGQEGSEQFF. CDR3 in DNA: TGTGCCAGCAGCACGGGACAGGAGGGAAGTGAGCAGTTCTTC. The chain combines TRBV5-4 with TRBJ2-1, with TRBD1 identical over 8 bases. The trim removed 4 bases at V and 9 bases at J, leaving 9 bases unmatched. Germline V gene sequence: CDR1 SGHNT, CDR2 YYREEE (reference sequence). The CDR3 loop spans 14 amino acids.

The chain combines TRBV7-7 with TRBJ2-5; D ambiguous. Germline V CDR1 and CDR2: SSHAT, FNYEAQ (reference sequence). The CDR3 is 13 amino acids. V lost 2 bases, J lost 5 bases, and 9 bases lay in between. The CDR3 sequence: CASSLNRAETQYF. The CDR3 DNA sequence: TGTGCCAGCAGCTTAAACAGAGCGGAGACCCAGTACTTC.

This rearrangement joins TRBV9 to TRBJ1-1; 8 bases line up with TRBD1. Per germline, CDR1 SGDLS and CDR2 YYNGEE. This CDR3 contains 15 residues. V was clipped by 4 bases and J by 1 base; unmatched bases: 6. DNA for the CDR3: TGTGCCAGCAGCCAACACGACAGGGGGAACACTGAAGCTTTCTTT. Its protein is CASSQHDRGNTEAFF.